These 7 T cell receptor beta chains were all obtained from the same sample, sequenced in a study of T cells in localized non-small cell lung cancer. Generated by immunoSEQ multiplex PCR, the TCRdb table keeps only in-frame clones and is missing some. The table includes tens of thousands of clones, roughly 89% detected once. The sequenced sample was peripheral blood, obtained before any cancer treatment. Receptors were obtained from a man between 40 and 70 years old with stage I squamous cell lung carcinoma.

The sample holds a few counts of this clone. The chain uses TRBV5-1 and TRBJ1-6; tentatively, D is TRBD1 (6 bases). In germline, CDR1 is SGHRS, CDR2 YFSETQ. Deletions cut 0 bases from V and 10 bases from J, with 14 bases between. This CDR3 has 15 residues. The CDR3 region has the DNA TGCGCCAGCAGCTTGGTGGGGGCGAAGGACTCACCCCTCCACTTT. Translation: CASSLVGAKDSPLHF.

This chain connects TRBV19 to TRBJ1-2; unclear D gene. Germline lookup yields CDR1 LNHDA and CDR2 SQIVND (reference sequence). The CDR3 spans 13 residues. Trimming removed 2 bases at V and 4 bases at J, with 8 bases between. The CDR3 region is CASSITRTYGYTF. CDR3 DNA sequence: TGTGCCAGTAGTATAACACGGACCTATGGCTACACCTTC.

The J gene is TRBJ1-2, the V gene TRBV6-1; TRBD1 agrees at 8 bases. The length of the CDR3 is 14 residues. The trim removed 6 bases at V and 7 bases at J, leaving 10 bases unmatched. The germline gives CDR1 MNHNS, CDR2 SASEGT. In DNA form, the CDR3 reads TGTGCCAGCAGAGGACAGGGAAGGCTATCTGGCTACACCTTC. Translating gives CASRGQGRLSGYTF.

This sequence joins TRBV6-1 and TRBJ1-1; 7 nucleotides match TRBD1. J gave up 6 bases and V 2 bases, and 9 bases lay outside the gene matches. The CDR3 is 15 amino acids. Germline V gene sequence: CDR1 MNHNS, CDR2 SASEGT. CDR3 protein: CASSEQTGIGAEAFF. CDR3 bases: TGTGCCAGCAGTGAACAGACAGGGATTGGAGCTGAAGCTTTCTTT.

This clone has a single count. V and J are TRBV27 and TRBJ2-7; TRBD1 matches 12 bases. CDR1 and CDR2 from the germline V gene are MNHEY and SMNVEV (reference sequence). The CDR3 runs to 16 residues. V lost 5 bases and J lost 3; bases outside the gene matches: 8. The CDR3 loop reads CASSLGGTGGFYEQYF. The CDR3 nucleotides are TGTGCCAGCAGTCTAGGGGGGACAGGGGGCTTCTACGAGCAGTACTTC.

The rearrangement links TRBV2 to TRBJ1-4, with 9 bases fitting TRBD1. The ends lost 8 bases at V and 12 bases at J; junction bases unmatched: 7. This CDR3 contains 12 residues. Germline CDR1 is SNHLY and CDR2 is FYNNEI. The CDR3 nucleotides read TGTGCCAGCTGGACAGGGGTTGGGGAACTGTTTTTT. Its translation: CASWTGVGELFF.

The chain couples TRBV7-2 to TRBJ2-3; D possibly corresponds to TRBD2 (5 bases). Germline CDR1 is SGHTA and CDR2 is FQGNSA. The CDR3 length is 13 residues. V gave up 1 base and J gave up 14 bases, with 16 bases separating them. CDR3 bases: TGTGCCAGCAGCTTAGGGAGAGGGATTAGTGTGTATTTT. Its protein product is CASSLGRGISVYF.